This T cell receptor (beta chain) was documented in a study of Graves' ophthalmopathy and Graves' hyperthyroidism. Using RNA transcripts, the TCR beta CDR3 regions were amplified. In the first round, RT-PCR was carried out with HTBI primers, and a multiplex PCR formed the second round. One entry per CDR3 protein, called by TCRdb with MiXCR from the multiplex PCR reads. The sample contains tens of thousands of distinct CDR3 sequences, roughly 50% of which appear only once. This clonotype occurred many times. Recruitment covered hyperthyroidism patients aged 18 to 65 whose new diagnosis was of under 2 months' duration. Patients with other autoimmune diseases, uncontrolled infections, pregnancy or lactation were excluded. Physicians reached a diagnosis by relying on clinical symptoms, serum thyroxine, TRAb, thyroid ultrasound and orbital computed tomography. Fresh peripheral blood (about 10 ml) yielded the PBMCs.

This CDR3 has 13 residues. Germline V CDR1 and CDR2: MNHEY, SMNVEV (reference sequence). With V trimmed by 6 bases and J by 4 bases, 6 bases remained unmatched. This TCR was sampled from an adult woman with stable Graves' hyperthyroidism. The sample taken for sequencing was peripheral blood. J is TRBJ2-7 and V is TRBV27; 7 positions agree with TRBD1. CDR3 residues: CASSPEQGYEQYF. CDR3 bases: TGTGCCAGCAGCCCCGAACAGGGGTACGAGCAGTACTTC.